A selection of T cell receptor beta chains follows, all from one sample in a study of Ad26.COV2.S vaccination and SARS-CoV-2 variants. TCRdb's copy holds only in-frame clones and misses some; the assay was immunoSEQ multiplex PCR. The sample contains about 680,000 clones, around 89% of which appear only once. Here the sequenced sample was peripheral blood, taken in a trial of Ad26.COV2.S vaccine versus placebo. The receptor source for this set is a person aged 18-65 years who received the Ad26.COV2.S COVID-19 vaccine or a placebo. CDR3s include the opening cysteine and the closing phenylalanine or tryptophan. Each record gives: clone size, V gene, J gene, D gene, CDR3 protein, CDR3 DNA. A D gene is named only where the DNA matches it firmly. The size field is filled for only some rows; it gives once, few, many or a size class.

NA	TRBV5-1	TRBJ2-2	NA	CASSSYRGTGELFF	TGCGCCAGCAGCTCTTACCGGGGCACCGGGGAGCTGTTTTTT
NA	TRBV5-4	TRBJ2-7	TRBD1	CASSLATGTYEQYF	TGTGCCAGCAGCTTGGCGACAGGGACCTACGAGCAGTACTTC
NA	TRBV5-4	TRBJ2-1	TRBD2	CASRPGLVDGEQFF	TGTGCCAGCAGGCCAGGACTAGTAGACGGTGAGCAGTTCTTC
NA	TRBV30	TRBJ1-6	TRBD1	CAWSDPWQGENSPLHF	TGTGCCTGGAGTGACCCGTGGCAGGGGGAAAATTCACCCCTCCACTTT
NA	TRBV7-9	TRBJ1-1	NA	CASSQGQNTEAFF	TGTGCCAGCAGCCAGGGACAGAACACTGAAGCTTTCTTT
NA	TRBV7-9	TRBJ2-1	NA	CASSKHYNEQFF	TGTGCCAGCAGCAAGCACTACAATGAGCAGTTCTTC
once	TRBV3-1/TRBV3-2	TRBJ2-1	TRBD2	CASSQGLASNSYNEQFF	TGTGCCAGCAGCCAAGGACTAGCGTCAAACTCCTACAATGAGCAGTTCTTC
NA	TRBV2	TRBJ1-2	NA	CASNGGRGADHYGYTF	TGTGCCAGCAACGGGGGTCGGGGGGCCGACCACTATGGCTACACCTTC
NA	TRBV7-7	TRBJ2-5	NA	CASSLGLTAQETQYF	TGTGCCAGCAGCTTAGGCCTGACAGCACAAGAGACCCAGTACTTC
NA	TRBV6-4	TRBJ2-6	NA	CASSTVPGANVLTF	TGTGCCAGCAGTACAGTACCTGGGGCCAACGTCCTGACTTTC
NA	TRBV6-5	TRBJ2-1	TRBD1	CASSYSTGQVYEQFF	TGTGCCAGCAGTTACTCGACGGGACAGGTCTATGAGCAGTTCTTC
NA	TRBV12-3/TRBV12-4	TRBJ2-7	NA	CASSFVGEQEQYF	TGTGCCAGCAGTTTCGTGGGGGAACAGGAGCAGTACTTC
NA	TRBV27	TRBJ2-1	TRBD2	CASSWSGTSGVGNEQFF	TGTGCCAGCAGTTGGTCCGGGACTAGCGGGGTCGGCAATGAGCAGTTCTTC
NA	TRBV12-3/TRBV12-4	TRBJ1-6	TRBD1	CASNRGNSPLHF	TGTGCCAGCAACAGGGGTAATTCACCCCTCCACTTT
NA	TRBV5-1	TRBJ1-1	TRBD1	CASSRGQGARMNTEAFF	TGCGCCAGCAGCAGGGGACAGGGGGCTCGGATGAACACTGAAGCTTTCTTT
once	TRBV27	TRBJ2-6	NA	CASRVAATGSGANVLTF	TGTGCCAGCAGGGTCGCGGCCACGGGCTCTGGGGCCAACGTCCTGACTTTC
once	TRBV11-3	TRBJ2-1	NA	CASSLDLIGEQFF	TGTGCCAGCAGCTTAGATCTTATAGGTGAGCAGTTCTTC
NA	TRBV19	TRBJ1-3	TRBD1	CASSDRAHSGNTIYF	TGTGCCAGTTCGGACAGGGCCCACTCTGGAAACACCATATATTTT
NA	TRBV6-6	TRBJ2-7	NA	CASGDSYEQYF	TGTGCCAGCGGCGATTCCTACGAGCAGTACTTC
NA	TRBV23-1	TRBJ2-7	NA	CASSRRPPAYEQYF	TGCGCCAGCAGTCGGAGACCACCGGCCTACGAGCAGTACTTC
NA	TRBV18	TRBJ1-1	NA	CASSPMVGMAEAFF	TGTGCCAGCTCACCAATGGTGGGGATGGCTGAAGCTTTCTTT
NA	TRBV19	TRBJ1-1	NA	CASSRQGQNTEAFF	TGTGCCAGTAGCCGCCAGGGGCAGAACACTGAAGCTTTCTTT
NA	TRBV7-8	TRBJ1-2	NA	CASSLDWREDGYTF	TGTGCCAGCAGCTTAGACTGGAGAGAGGATGGCTACACCTTC
NA	TRBV15	TRBJ2-7	TRBD1	CATSSSVDWTNRGPYEQYF	TGTGCCACCAGCTCTTCCGTGGACTGGACGAACAGGGGGCCCTACGAGCAGTACTTC
NA	TRBV30	TRBJ1-5	TRBD1	CAWSRDRRDQPQHF	TGTGCCTGGAGTCGGGACAGGAGGGATCAGCCCCAGCATTTT
once	TRBV3-1/TRBV3-2	TRBJ1-5	NA	CASSQERREPQHF	TGTGCCAGCAGCCAAGAAAGGAGGGAGCCCCAGCATTTT
once	TRBV6-1	TRBJ1-5	TRBD1	CASSDGTGTQPQHF	TGTGCCAGCAGTGACGGGACAGGGACTCAGCCCCAGCATTTT
NA	TRBV7-9	TRBJ2-1	NA	CASSRGYNEQFF	TGTGCCAGCAGCCGAGGTTACAATGAGCAGTTCTTC
NA	TRBV30	TRBJ2-3	NA	CAWEDTGRTDTQYF	TGTGCCTGGGAAGATACAGGGCGGACAGATACGCAGTATTTT
NA	TRBV30	TRBJ1-5	TRBD1	CAWSGDRGQPQHF	TGTGCCTGGAGTGGGGACAGGGGTCAGCCCCAGCATTTT
NA	TRBV6-5	TRBJ1-5	NA	CASSTTGDSNQPQHF	TGTGCCAGCAGCACGACAGGAGATAGCAATCAGCCCCAGCATTTT
NA	TRBV6-5	TRBJ1-6	TRBD1	CASRAGQALPLHF	TGTGCCAGCAGGGCAGGACAGGCGTTACCCCTCCACTTT
NA	TRBV10-3	TRBJ2-7	NA	CAISESAGLGYEQYF	TGTGCCATCAGTGAGTCGGCGGGACTGGGATACGAGCAGTACTTC
NA	TRBV6-5	TRBJ1-5	NA	CASSYGQNSNQPQHF	TGTGCCAGCAGTTACGGACAGAATAGCAATCAGCCCCAGCATTTT
NA	TRBV9	TRBJ1-2	NA	CASSSRAATYGYTF	TGTGCCAGCAGCAGCCGGGCAGCCACTTATGGCTACACCTTC
NA	TRBV30	TRBJ2-4	TRBD2	CAWSVGTSGNIQYF	TGTGCCTGGAGTGTAGGGACTAGCGGAAACATTCAGTACTTC
NA	TRBV5-1	TRBJ2-2	NA	CASSLRGSGSGTGELFF	TGCGCCAGCAGCTTGAGGGGGTCAGGGTCCGGCACCGGGGAGCTGTTTTTT
NA	TRBV10-3	TRBJ1-1	NA	CATDDLGHSNTEAFF	TGTGCCACCGATGACCTTGGACACTCGAACACTGAAGCTTTCTTT
NA	TRBV11-2	TRBJ2-2	NA	CASSLNWELFF	TGTGCCAGCAGCCTTAATTGGGAGCTGTTTTTT
NA	TRBV7-2	TRBJ1-5	TRBD1	CASSPTYGTANNQPQHF	TGTGCCAGCAGCCCGACCTATGGGACAGCGAACAATCAGCCCCAGCATTTT
NA	TRBV3-1/TRBV3-2	TRBJ2-3	TRBD2	CASSRGLARDTDTQYF	TGTGCCAGCAGCCGCGGACTAGCCAGGGACACAGATACGCAGTATTTT
few	TRBV19	TRBJ1-6	NA	CASSILENSPLHF	TGTGCCAGTAGTATCCTTGAAAATTCACCCCTCCACTTT
NA	TRBV7-9	TRBJ2-7	TRBD2	CASSSRAGEAEQYF	TGTGCCAGCAGCTCCCGGGCGGGGGAGGCCGAGCAGTACTTC